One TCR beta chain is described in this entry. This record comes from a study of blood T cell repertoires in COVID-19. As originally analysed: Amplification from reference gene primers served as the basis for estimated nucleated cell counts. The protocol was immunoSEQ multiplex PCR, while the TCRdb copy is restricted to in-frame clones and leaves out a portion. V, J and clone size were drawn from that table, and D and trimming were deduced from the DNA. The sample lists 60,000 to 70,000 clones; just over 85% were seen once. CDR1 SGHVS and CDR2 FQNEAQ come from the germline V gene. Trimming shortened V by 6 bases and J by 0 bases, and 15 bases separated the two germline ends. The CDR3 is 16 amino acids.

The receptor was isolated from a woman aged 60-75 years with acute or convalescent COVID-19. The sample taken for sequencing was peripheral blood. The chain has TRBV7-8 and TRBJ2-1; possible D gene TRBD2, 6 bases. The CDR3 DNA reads TGTGCCAGCAGGCGGGGATTTGGAGGCTCCTACAATGAGCAGTTCTTC. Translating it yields CASRRGFGGSYNEQFF.